This T cell receptor beta chain comes out of a study of response to subunit inactivated influenza vaccine. CDR1 is SQVTM and CDR2 is ANQGSEA in the germline V gene. The CDR3 consists of 14 residues. Trimming cost V 4 bases and J 8 bases, with 20 bases left between them. TCRdb redid the calling of the RT-PCR reads with MiXCR, one entry per CDR3 protein. The data contain 750,000 to 850,000 distinct CDR3 sequences, roughly 18% of them seen just once; the ten biggest clones take up approximately 11%. A remark on this clonotype: Its antigen is not known.

Points from the study as a whole: Seasonal influenza vaccination, on each occasion, was suggested by the authors to recruit few new T cells.

V is TRBV29-1 and J is TRBJ1-2, with D uncertain. The clonotype was recovered from a man aged 50 to 59 who received an inactivated influenza vaccine. Here the sequenced sample was PBMCs from blood, taken roughly 5 days after vaccination. DNA for the CDR3: TGCAGCGTTGGTTCCCTTCAGGTCCCTAAGGGCTACACCTTC. It is translated as CSVGSLQVPKGYTF.